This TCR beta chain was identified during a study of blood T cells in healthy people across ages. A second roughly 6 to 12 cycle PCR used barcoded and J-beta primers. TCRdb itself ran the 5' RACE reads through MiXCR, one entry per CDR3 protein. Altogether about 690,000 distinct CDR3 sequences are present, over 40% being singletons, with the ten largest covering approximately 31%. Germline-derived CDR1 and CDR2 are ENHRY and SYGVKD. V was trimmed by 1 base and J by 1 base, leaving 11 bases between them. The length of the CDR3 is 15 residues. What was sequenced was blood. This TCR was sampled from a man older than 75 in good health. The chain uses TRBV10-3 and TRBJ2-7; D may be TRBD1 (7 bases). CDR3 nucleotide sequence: TGTGCCATCAGTGAGTTCGGGGGACAGTCCTACGAGCAGTACTTC. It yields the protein CAISEFGGQSYEQYF.